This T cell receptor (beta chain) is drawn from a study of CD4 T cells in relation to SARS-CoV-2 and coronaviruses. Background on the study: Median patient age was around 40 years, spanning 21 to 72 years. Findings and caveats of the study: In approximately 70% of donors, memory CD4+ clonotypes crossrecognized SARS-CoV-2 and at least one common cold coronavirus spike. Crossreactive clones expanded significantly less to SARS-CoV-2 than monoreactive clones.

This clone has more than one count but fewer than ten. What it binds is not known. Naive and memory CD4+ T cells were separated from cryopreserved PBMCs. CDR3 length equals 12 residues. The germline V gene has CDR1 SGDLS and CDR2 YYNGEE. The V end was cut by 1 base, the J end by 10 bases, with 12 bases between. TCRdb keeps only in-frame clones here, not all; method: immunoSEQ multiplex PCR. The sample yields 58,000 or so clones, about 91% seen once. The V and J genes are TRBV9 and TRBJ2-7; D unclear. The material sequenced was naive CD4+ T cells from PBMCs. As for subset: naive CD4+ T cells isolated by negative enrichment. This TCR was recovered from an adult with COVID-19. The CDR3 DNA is TGTGCCAGCAGCGTACCAGGCAGTCCACAGTACTTC. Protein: CASSVPGSPQYF. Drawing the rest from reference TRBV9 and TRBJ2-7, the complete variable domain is DSGVTQTPKHLITATGQRVTLRCSPRSGDLSVYWYQQSLDQGLQFLIQYYNGEERAKGNILERFSAQQFPDLHSELNLSSLELGDSALYFCASSVPGSPQYFGPGTRLTVT.